A single sample gave rise to the 11 T cell receptor beta chains below, sequenced in a study of OX40 agonist ivuxolimab in advanced cancers. Sequencing used immunoSEQ multiplex PCR; TCRdb keeps in-frame clones, though not all of them. This sample has tens of thousands of clones, with more than 80% found just once. Sequenced material: CD4+ or CD8+ T cells sorted from blood, taken in a trial of the OX40 agonist ivuxolimab. These receptor sequences come from an adult with an advanced solid tumor such as melanoma, head and neck, liver or kidney cancer.

This clone came up once. V gene TRBV5-1 combines with J gene TRBJ1-4; D not certain. Germline CDR1 is SGHRS and CDR2 is YFSETQ. The V end lost 0 bases, the J end lost 5 bases, and 11 bases lay between the germline ends. The CDR3 runs 15 residues. The CDR3 sequence: CASSLEGIQNEKLFF. CDR3 nucleotides: TGCGCCAGCAGCTTGGAGGGAATCCAAAATGAAAAACTGTTTTTT.

V is TRBV5-6 and J is TRBJ2-1; the match to TRBD2 covers 10 bases. The junction had 8 bases not matched to a gene; V was cut back by 5 bases and J by 6 bases. CDR1 is SGHDT and CDR2 is YYEEEE in the germline V gene. The CDR3 sequence is 15 residues long. CDR3 protein: CASSSEREGPNEQFF. The CDR3 bases are TGTGCCAGCAGTTCAGAGCGGGAGGGCCCCAATGAGCAGTTCTTC.

Remarks on this clone: Other DNA sequences in this specimen translate into the identical CDR3. The CDR3 DNA reads TGTGCCAGCAGTTTCGGGACATCGGGCACCGGGGAGCTGTTTTTT. Translated, it gives CASSFGTSGTGELFF. This chain connects TRBV28 to TRBJ2-2; a possible D gene is TRBD1 (6 bases). The CDR3 sequence is 15 residues long. Germline V gene data show CDR1 as MDHEN and CDR2 as SYDVKM. Trimming shortened V by 3 bases and J by 4 bases, and 12 bases separated the two germline ends.

DNA for the CDR3: TGTGCCAGCAGTGAGGGGGGGCAAGAGACCCAGTACTTC. Protein product: CASSEGGQETQYF. The chain is built from TRBV5-4 and TRBJ2-5, with a weak D call TRBD2 (7 bases). CDR3 length: 13 residues. CDR1 and CDR2 (germline): SGHNT, YYREEE (reference sequence). Trimming removed 5 bases from V and 2 bases from J, with 10 bases in between. Using reference TRBV5-4 and TRBJ2-5 for the parts outside the CDR3, the full variable domain is ETGVTQSPTHLIKTRGQQVTLRCSSQSGHNTVSWYQQALGQGPQFIFQYYREEENGRGNFPPRFSGLQFPNYSSELNVNALELDDSALYLCASSEGGQETQYFGPGTRLLVL.

The chain employs TRBV6-1 and TRBJ2-1; D is possibly TRBD2 (6 bases). The CDR3 has 15 amino acids. The germline V gene encodes CDR1 MNHNS and CDR2 SASEGT. V was shortened by 6 bases and J by 9 bases, with 21 bases between the two germline ends. This CDR3 reads CASSAPGLRHGEQFF. CDR3 sequence (DNA): TGTGCCAGCAGCGCGCCGGGACTTCGTCACGGTGAGCAGTTCTTC.

This sequence joins TRBV5-6 and TRBJ1-3; D is undetermined. V was cut by 4 bases and J by 2 bases, with 13 bases left in between. The CDR3 runs to 15 residues. Looked up from germline, CDR1 is SGHDT and CDR2 is YYEEEE. The CDR3 region is CASSPYLRTGNTIYF. The CDR3, as DNA: TGTGCCAGCAGCCCGTACCTAAGGACTGGAAACACCATATATTTT. The entire variable domain, with the rest obtained from reference TRBV5-6 and TRBJ1-3, is as follows: DAGVTQSPTHLIKTRGQQVTLRCSPKSGHDTVSWYQQALGQGPQFIFQYYEEEERQRGNFPDRFSGHQFPNYSSELNVNALLLGDSALYLCASSPYLRTGNTIYFGEGSWLTVV.

The chain links TRBV19 to TRBJ1-5, with D possibly TRBD1 on 5 matching bases. Germline V lookup: CDR1 LNHDA, CDR2 SQIVND (reference sequence). Trimming took off 3 bases at V and 5 bases at J, with 17 bases between the two ends. The CDR3 has 16 residues. The CDR3 coding sequence is TGTGCCAGTAGTATTAAAAACTCAGGGTGGGATCAGCCCCAGCATTTT. This encodes CASSIKNSGWDQPQHF. Drawing the rest from reference TRBV19 and TRBJ1-5, the complete variable domain is DGGITQSPKYLFRKEGQNVTLSCEQNLNHDAMYWYRQDPGQGLRLIYYSQIVNDFQKGDIAEGYSVSREKKESFPLTVTSAQKNPTAFYLCASSIKNSGWDQPQHFGDGTRLSIL.

The table lists this clone with a few counts. The rearrangement links TRBV27 to TRBJ1-1; D remains unclear. Looked up from germline, CDR1 is MNHEY and CDR2 is SMNVEV (reference sequence). Trimming shortened V by 0 bases and J by 4 bases, and 12 bases separated the two germline ends. The CDR3 spans 15 residues. CDR3 loop: CASSLSEGLGTEAFF. CDR3 bases: TGTGCCAGCAGTTTATCGGAGGGATTAGGCACTGAAGCTTTCTTT.

This chain uses TRBV19 with TRBJ2-4; 9 bases agree with TRBD1. V gave up 10 bases and J gave up 10 bases; unmatched junction bases: 11. There are 13 residues in the CDR3. Germline V CDR1 and CDR2: LNHDA, SQIVND (reference sequence). Written as DNA, the CDR3 is TGTGCCACCGCAACCGGGACAGGGAATATTCAGTACTTC. This sequence encodes CATATGTGNIQYF.

V is TRBV11-3 and J is TRBJ2-7; D remains ambiguous. This CDR3 comprises 13 residues. V was shortened by 5 bases and J by 6 bases, with 14 bases between the two germline ends. Looked up from germline, CDR1 is SGHNT and CDR2 is YENEEA. The DNA for the CDR3 is TGTGCCAGCAGCATGGACCACCCCGGCGAGCAGTACGTC. Residues: CASSMDHPGEQYV.

This chain connects TRBV7-2 to TRBJ2-7; D is possibly TRBD1 (5 bases). Trimming took off 1 base at V and 4 bases at J, with 8 bases between the two ends. CDR1 is SGHTA and CDR2 is FQGNSA in the germline V gene. This CDR3 is 13 amino acids long. CDR3 sequence (DNA): TGTGCCAGCAGCTTAGTCAGGGCGTACGAGCAGTACTTC. Translation gives CASSLVRAYEQYF.